This TCR beta chain was retrieved from a study of blood T cell repertoires in COVID-19. Study background: COVID-19 samples collected from the United States, Italy and Spain covered acute and convalescent phases.

Original handling: Counts of nucleated cells, estimated from reference gene primer amplification, were obtained. The table came from immunoSEQ multiplex PCR; TCRdb's copy has only in-frame clones and leaves some out. The V and J calls and the clone size are those of that table, but D and trimming were determined from the DNA. The table includes some 74,000 clones, approximately 80% detected once. This CDR3 is 18 amino acids long. CDR1 KGHSH and CDR2 LQKENI come from the germline V gene. Trimming took 3 bases from V and 0 from J; bases not matched to a gene: 8. This clone has a handful of counts. Sequencing input: peripheral blood. The genes are TRBV18 and TRBJ1-3; 10 bases line up with TRBD1. The receptor was isolated from a man older than 75 with acute or convalescent COVID-19. CDR3 nucleotide sequence: TGTGCCAGCTCACCTACTAGACAGGGGGCCAGCTCTGGAAACACCATATATTTT. It yields the protein CASSPTRQGASSGNTIYF. Complete variable domain (other parts from reference TRBV18 and TRBJ1-3): NAGVMQNPRHLVRRRGQEARLRCSPMKGHSHVYWYRQLPEEGLKFMVYLQKENIIDESGMPKERFSAEFPKEGPSILRIQQVVRGDSAAYFCASSPTRQGASSGNTIYFGEGSWLTVV.